This TCR beta chain was recorded in a study of shared clonotypes between healthy human individuals. General study points: Genetic and exposure-history diversity was limited by the few donors.

Germline lookup yields CDR1 SNHLY and CDR2 FYNNEI. V was shortened by 4 bases and J by 6 bases, with 19 bases between the two germline ends. The CDR3 is 15 residues long. TCRdb's table, derived via immunoSEQ multiplex PCR, lists solely in-frame clones and lacks some. Among hundreds of thousands of clones, approximately 80% were seen once, and the ten largest hold around 12%. In regard to this clone: The antigen remains unidentified.

The donors, healthy adults who were HIV-negative, had experienced no recent acute infections or vaccinations. V and J are TRBV2 and TRBJ2-7; tentative D call: TRBD2 (6 bases). This receptor was taken from a woman aged 40 to 50 in good health. Some clones in this sample may be carry-over from other donors' samples. Material for sequencing was PBMCs. In DNA form, the CDR3 reads TGTGCCAGCAGTGTGTCGTATGGAGGGCTGGGCGAGCAGTACTTC. Its protein is CASSVSYGGLGEQYF.